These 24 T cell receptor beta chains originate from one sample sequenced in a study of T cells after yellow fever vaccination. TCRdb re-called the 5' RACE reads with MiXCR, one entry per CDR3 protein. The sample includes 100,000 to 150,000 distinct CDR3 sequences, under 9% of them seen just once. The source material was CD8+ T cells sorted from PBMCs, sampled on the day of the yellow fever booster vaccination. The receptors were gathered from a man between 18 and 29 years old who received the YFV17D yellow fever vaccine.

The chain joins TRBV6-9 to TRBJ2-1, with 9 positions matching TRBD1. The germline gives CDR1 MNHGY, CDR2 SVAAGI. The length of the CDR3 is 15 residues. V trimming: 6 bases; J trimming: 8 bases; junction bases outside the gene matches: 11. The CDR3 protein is CASRRPGQGEDEQFF. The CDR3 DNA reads TGTGCCAGCAGGCGTCCGGGACAGGGTGAGGATGAGCAGTTCTTC.

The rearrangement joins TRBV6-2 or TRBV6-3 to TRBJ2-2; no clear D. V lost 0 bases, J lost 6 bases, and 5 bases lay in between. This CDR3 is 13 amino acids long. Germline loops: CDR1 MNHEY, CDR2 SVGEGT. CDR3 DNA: TGTGCCAGCAGTTACTCCAGCGCCGGGGAGCTGTTTTTT. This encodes CASSYSSAGELFF.

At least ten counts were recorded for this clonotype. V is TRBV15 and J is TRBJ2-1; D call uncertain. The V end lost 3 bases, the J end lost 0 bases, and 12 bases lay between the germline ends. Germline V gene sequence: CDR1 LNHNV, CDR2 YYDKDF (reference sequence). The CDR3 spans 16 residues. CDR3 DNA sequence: TGTGCCACCAGCAGCACATTTAAGAGCTCCTACAATGAGCAGTTCTTC. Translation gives CATSSTFKSSYNEQFF.

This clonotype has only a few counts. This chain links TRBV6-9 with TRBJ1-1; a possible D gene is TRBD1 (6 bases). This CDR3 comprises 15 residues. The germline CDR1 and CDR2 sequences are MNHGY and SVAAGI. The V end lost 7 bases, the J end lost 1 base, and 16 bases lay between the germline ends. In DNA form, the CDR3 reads TGTGCCAGCATATCGCCGGGACAATGGAACACTGAAGCTTTCTTT. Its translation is CASISPGQWNTEAFF.

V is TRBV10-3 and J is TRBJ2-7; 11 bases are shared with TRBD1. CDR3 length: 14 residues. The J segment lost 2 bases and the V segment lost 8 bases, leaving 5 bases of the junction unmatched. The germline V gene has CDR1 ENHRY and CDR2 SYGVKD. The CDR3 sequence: CAILRGQGAYEQYV. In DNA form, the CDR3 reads TGTGCCATCCTCAGGGGACAGGGGGCCTACGAGCAGTACGTC.

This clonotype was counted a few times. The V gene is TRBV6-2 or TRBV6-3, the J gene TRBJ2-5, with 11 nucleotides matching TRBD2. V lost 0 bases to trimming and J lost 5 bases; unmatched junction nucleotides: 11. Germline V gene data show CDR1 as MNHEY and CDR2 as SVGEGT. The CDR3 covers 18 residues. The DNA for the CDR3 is TGTGCCAGCAGTTACTCTTCACTAGCGGGGGCGCAACGGGAGACCCAGTACTTC. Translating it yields CASSYSSLAGAQRETQYF.

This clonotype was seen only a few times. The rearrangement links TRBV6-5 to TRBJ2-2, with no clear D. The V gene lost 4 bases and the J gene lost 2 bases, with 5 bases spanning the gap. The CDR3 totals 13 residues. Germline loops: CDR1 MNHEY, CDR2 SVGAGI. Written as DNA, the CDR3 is TGTGCCAGCAGTTTCAGAAACACCGGGGAGCTGTTTTTT. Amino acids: CASSFRNTGELFF.

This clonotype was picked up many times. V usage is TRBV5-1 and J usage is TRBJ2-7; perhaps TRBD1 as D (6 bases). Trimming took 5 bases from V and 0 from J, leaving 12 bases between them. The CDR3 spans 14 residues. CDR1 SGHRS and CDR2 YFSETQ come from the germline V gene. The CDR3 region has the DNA TGCGCCAGCAGTCAAGGCAGGGGCTCCTACGAGCAGTACTTC. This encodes CASSQGRGSYEQYF. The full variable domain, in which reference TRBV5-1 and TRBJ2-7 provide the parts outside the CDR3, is KAGVTQTPRYLIKTRGQQVTLSCSPISGHRSVSWYQQTPGQGLQFLFEYFSETQRNKGNFPGRFSGRQFSNSRSEMNVSTLELGDSALYLCASSQGRGSYEQYFGPGTRLTVT.

CDR3 coding DNA: TGTGCCAGTAGAGGGGTGGCTGGGGCCAACGTCCTGACTTTC. Amino acids: CASRGVAGANVLTF. The chain recombines TRBV19 with TRBJ2-6; a possible D gene is TRBD1 (5 bases). The CDR3 runs 14 residues. The germline V gene has CDR1 LNHDA and CDR2 SQIVND (reference sequence). The V and J ends lost 6 bases and 2 bases respectively, with 8 bases between them.

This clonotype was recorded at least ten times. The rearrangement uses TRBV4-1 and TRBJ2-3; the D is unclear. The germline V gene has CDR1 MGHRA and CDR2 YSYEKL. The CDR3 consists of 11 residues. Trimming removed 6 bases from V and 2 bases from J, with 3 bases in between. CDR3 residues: CASRLTDTQYF. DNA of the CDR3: TGCGCCAGCAGGCTCACAGATACGCAGTATTTT.

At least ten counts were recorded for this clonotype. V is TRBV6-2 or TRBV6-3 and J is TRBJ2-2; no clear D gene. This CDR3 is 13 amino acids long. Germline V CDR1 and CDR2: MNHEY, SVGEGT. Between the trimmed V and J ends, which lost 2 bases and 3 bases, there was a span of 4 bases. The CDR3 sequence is CASSYRDTGELFF. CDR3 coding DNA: TGTGCCAGCAGTTACAGGGACACCGGGGAGCTGTTTTTT.

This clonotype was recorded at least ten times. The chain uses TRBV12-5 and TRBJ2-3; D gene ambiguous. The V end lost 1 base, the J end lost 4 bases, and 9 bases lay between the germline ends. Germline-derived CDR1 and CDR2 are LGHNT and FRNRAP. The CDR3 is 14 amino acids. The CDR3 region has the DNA TGTGCTAGTGGTTTGGGGAATTTAGCAGATACGCAGTATTTT. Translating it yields CASGLGNLADTQYF.

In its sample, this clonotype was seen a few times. CDR3 sequence reads: CASSAAGGHEQFF. DNA of the CDR3: TGTGCCAGCTCAGCCGCGGGCGGCCATGAGCAGTTCTTC. The rearrangement uses TRBV18 and TRBJ2-1, with a possible D match to TRBD2 (5 bases). Between the trimmed V and J ends, which lost 5 bases and 8 bases, there was a span of 13 bases. CDR1 and CDR2 from the germline V gene are KGHSH and LQKENI. This CDR3 is built from 13 residues.

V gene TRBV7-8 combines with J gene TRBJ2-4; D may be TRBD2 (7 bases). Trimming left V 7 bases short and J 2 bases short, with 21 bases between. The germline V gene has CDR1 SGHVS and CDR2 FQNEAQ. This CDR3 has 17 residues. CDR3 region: CASTNAGGASPKNIQYF. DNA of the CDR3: TGTGCCAGCACCAATGCTGGGGGGGCGAGTCCCAAAAACATTCAGTACTTC. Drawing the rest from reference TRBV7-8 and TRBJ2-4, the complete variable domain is GAGVSQSPRYKVAKRGQDVALRCDPISGHVSLFWYQQALGQGPEFLTYFQNEAQLDKSGLPSDRFFAERPEGSVSTLKIQRTQQEDSAVYLCASTNAGGASPKNIQYFGAGTRLSVL.

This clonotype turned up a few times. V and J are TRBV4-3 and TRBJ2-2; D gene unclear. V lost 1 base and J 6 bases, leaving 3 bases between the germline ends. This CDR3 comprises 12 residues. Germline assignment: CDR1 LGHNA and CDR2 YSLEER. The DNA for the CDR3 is TGCGCCAGCAGCCAAGTCTCCGGGGAGCTGTTTTTT. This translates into CASSQVSGELFF.

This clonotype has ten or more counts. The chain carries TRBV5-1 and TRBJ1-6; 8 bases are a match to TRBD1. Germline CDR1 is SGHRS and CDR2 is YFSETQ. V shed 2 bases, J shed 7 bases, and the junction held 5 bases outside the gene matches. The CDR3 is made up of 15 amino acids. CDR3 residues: CASSLGQGLNSPLHF. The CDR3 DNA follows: TGCGCCAGCAGCTTAGGACAGGGTCTGAATTCACCCCTCCACTTT.

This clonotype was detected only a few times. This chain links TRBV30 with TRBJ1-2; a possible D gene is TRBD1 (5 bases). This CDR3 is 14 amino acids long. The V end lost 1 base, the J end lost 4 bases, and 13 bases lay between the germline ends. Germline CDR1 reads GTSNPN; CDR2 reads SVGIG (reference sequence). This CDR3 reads CAWSGGTGPYGYTF. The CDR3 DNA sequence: TGTGCCTGGAGTGGGGGGACGGGACCCTATGGCTACACCTTC.

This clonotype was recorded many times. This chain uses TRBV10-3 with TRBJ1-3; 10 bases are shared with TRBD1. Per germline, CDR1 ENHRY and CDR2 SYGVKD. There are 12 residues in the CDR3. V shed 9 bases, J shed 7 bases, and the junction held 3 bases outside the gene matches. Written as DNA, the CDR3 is TGTGCCATGTGGACAGGGGGTAACACCATATATTTT. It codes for CAMWTGGNTIYF.

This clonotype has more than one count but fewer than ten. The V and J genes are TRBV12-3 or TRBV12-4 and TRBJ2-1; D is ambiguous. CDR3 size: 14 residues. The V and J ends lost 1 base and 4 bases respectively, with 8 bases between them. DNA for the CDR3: TGTGCCAGCAGTTTAGGGAAGGGTTACAATGAGCAGTTCTTC. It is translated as CASSLGKGYNEQFF.

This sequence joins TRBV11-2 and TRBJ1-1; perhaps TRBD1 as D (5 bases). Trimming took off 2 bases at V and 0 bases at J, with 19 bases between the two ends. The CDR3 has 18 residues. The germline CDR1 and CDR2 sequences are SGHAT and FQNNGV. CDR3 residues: CASSLSRLRGLMNTEAFF. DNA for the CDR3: TGTGCCAGCAGCTTATCGCGATTGAGGGGCCTGATGAACACTGAAGCTTTCTTT.

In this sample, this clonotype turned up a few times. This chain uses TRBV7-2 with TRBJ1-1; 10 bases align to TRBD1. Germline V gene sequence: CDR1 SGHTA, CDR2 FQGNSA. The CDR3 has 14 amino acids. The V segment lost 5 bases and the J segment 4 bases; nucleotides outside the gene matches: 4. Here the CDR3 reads CASSGWTGGTEAFF. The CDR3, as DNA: TGTGCCAGCAGCGGTTGGACAGGGGGCACTGAAGCTTTCTTT.

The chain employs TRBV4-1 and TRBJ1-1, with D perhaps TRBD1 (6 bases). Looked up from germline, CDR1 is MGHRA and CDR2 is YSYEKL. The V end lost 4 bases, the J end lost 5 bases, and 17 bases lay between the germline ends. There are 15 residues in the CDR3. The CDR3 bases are TGCGCCAGCAGCCCGTCCCGCAGGGGTGGAACTGAAGCTTTCTTT. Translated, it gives CASSPSRRGGTEAFF.

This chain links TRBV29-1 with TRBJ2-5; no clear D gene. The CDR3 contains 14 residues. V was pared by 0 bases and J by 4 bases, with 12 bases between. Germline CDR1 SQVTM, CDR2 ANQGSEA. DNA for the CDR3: TGCAGCGTTGAAGATTGGGTTTTTGGAGAGACCCAGTACTTC. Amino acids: CSVEDWVFGETQYF.

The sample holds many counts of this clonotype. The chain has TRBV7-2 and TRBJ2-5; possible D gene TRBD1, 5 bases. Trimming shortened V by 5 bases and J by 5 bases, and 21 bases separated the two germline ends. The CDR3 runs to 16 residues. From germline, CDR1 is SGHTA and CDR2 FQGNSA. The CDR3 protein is CASSLLDSVERETQYF. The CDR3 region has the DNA TGTGCCAGCAGCCTCCTAGACAGCGTCGAAAGGGAGACCCAGTACTTC.